This TCR beta chain was captured by sequencing in a study of blood T cell repertoires in COVID-19. This table comes from immunoSEQ multiplex PCR, and its TCRdb copy is limited to in-frame clones, with some not included. The sample includes some 64,000 clones, 60% to 80% of them seen just once. Germline V gene data show CDR1 as LGHDT and CDR2 as YNNKEL (reference sequence). The CDR3 extends over 14 amino acids. V was cut by 0 bases and J by 10 bases, with 15 bases left in between. This TCR was recovered from a woman aged 60-75 years with acute or convalescent COVID-19. The genes are TRBV3-1 (or the pseudogene TRBV3-2) and TRBJ1-1, with D maybe TRBD1 (6 bases). The sequenced material came from peripheral blood. The CDR3 DNA follows: TGTGCCAGCAGCCAAGACGGGACATCTCAAGGAGCTTTCTTT. It codes for CASSQDGTSQGAFF.